The clone carrying this T cell receptor (beta chain) was found a few times. This sample was taken from a study of blood T cells in healthy people across ages. This CDR3 is built from 14 residues. Together with a sample-barcoded 5' primer, a J-beta primer mix was included in a second PCR lasting roughly 6 to 12 cycles. TCRdb used MiXCR to reprocess the 5' RACE reads, holding one entry per CDR3 protein. The data hold some 760,000 distinct CDR3 sequences, with around 25% observed a single time. The data were also submitted as part of a second study, on T cells of mothers and their children. That source reports: Thymic selection shapes TCR recombination output similarly in related and unrelated pairs. Overlap measured in related mother-child pairs was slightly, non-significantly higher than in unrelated pairs.

Material for sequencing was blood. The receptor's source is a boy aged 5-17 years in good health. The V and J genes are TRBV12-3 or TRBV12-4 and TRBJ2-5, with TRBD1 matching 7 bases. Gene TRBJ2-7 matches the end of the DNA better, so the J call may be wrong. CDR3 coding DNA: TGTGCCAGCGGAGAAAGACAGGGTCCCTACGAGCAGTACTTC. Protein product: CASGERQGPYEQYF.